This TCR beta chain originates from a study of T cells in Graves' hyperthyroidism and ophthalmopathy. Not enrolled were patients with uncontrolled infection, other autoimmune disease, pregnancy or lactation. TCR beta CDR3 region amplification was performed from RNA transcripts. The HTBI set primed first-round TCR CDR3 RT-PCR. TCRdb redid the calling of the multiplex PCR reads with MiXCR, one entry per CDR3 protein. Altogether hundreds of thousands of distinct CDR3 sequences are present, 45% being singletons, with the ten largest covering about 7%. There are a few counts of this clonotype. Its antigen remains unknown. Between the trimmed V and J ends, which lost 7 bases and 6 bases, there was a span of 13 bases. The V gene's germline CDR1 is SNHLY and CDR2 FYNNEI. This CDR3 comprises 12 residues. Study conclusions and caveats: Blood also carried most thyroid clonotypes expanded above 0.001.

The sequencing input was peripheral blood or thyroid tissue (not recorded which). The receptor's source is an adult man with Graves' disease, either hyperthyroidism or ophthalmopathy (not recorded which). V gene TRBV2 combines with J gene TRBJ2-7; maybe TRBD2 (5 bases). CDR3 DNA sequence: TGTGCCAGCATCGAGGGAGTTGGCGAGCAGTACTTC. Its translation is CASIEGVGEQYF.